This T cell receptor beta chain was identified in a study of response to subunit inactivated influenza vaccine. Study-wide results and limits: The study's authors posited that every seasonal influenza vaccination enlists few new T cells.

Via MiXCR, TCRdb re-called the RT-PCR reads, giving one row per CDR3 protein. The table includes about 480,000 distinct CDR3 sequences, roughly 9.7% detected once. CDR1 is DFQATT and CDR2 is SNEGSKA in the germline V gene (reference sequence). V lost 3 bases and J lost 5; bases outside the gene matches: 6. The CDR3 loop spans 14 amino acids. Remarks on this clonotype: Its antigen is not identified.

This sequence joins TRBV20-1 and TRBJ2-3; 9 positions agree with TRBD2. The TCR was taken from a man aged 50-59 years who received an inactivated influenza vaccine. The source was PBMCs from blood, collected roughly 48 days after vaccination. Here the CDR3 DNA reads TGCAGTGCTAGGCTCGCGGGAGGGTTAGATACGCAGTATTTT. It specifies CSARLAGGLDTQYF.